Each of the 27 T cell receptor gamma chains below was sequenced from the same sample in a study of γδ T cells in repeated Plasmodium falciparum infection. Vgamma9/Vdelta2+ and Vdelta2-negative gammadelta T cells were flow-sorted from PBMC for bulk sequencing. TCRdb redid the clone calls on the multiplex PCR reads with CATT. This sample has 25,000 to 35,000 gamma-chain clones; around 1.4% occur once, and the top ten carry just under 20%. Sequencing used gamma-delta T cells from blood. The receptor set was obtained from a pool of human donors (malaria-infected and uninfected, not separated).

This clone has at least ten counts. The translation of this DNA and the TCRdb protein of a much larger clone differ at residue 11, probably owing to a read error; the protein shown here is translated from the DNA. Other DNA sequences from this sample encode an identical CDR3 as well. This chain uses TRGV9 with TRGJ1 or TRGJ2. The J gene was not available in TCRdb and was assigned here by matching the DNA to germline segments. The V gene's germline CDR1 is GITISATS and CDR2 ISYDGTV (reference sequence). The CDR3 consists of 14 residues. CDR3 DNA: TGTGCCTTGTGGGAGGTGCAGGCTTATTATAGGAAACTCTTT. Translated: CALWEVQAYYRKLF.

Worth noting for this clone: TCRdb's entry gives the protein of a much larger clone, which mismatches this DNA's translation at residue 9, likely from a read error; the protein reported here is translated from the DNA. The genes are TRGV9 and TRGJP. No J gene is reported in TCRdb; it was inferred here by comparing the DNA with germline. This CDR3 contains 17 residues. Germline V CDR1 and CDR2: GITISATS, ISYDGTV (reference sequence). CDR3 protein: CALWEAKQVLGKKIKVF. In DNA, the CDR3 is TGTGCCTTGTGGGAGGCAAAACAAGTGTTGGGCAAAAAAATCAAGGTATTT.

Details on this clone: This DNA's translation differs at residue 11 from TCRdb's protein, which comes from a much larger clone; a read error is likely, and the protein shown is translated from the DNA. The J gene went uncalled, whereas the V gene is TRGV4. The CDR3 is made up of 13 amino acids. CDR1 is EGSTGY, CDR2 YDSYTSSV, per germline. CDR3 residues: CATWDGRCYKELF. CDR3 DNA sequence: TGTGCCACCTGGGATGGGCGGTGTTATAAGGAACTCTTT.

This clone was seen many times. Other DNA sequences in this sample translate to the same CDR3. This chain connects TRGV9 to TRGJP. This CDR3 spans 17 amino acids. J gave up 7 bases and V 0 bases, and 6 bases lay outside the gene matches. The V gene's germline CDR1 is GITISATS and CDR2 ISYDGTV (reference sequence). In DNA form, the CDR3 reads TGTGCCTTGTGGGAGGTGCAAGAGGAGTTGGGCAAAAAAATCAAGGTATTT. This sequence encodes CALWEVQEELGKKIKVF.

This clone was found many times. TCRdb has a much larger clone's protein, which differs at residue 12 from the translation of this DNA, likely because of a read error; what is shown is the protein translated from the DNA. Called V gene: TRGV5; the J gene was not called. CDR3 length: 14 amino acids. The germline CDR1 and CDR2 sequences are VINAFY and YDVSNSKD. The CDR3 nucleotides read TGTGCCACCTGGGACAGGCCAGGTAGTTATAAGAGACTCTTT. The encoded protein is CATWDRPGSYKRLF.

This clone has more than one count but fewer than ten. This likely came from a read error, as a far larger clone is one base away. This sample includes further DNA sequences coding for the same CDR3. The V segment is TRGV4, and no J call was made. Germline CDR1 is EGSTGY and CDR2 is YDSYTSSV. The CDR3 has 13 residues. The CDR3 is CATWDGALGKKLF. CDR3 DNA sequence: TGTGCCACCTGGGATGGTGCTTTAGGGAAGAAACTCTTC.

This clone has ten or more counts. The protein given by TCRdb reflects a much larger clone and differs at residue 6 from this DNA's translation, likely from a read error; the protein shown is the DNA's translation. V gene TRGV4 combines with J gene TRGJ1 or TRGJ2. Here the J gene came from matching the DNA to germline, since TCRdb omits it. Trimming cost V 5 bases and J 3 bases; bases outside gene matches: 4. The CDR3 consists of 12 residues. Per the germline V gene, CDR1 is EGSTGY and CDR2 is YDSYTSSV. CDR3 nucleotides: TGTGCCACCTGGGCCACTTATTATAAGAAACTCTTT. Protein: CATWATYYKKLF.

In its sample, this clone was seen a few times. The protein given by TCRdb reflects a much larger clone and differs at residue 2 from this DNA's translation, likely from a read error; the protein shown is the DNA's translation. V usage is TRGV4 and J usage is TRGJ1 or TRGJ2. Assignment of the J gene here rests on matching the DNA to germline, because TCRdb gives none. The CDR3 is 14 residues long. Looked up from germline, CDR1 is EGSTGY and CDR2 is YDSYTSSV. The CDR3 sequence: CTTWDGRGHGKKLF. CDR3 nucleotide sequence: TGTACCACCTGGGACGGGAGGGGGCATGGTAAGAAACTCTTT.

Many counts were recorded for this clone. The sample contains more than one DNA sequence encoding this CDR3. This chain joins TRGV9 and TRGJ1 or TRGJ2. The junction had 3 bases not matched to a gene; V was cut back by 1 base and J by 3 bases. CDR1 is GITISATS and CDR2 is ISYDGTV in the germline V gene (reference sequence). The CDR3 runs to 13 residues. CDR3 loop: CALWEVLYYKKLF. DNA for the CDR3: TGTGCCTTGTGGGAGGTTCTTTATTATAAGAAACTCTTT.

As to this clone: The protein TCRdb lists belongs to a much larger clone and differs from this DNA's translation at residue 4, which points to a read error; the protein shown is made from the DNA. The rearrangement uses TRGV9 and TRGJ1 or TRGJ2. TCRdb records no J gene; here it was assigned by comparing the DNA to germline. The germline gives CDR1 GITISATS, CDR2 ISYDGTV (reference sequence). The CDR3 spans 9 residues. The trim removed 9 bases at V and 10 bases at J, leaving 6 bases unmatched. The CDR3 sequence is CALRPKKLF. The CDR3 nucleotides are TGTGCCTTGCGACCCAAGAAACTCTTT.

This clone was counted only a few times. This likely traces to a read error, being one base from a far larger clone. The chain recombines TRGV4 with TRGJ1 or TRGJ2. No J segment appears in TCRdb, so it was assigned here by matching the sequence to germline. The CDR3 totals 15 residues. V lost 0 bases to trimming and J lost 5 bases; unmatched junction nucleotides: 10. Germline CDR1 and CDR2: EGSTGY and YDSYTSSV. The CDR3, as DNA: TGTGCCACCTGGGATGGGCCTGTAGCCCATTATAAGAAACTCTTT. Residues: CATWDGPVAHYKKLF.

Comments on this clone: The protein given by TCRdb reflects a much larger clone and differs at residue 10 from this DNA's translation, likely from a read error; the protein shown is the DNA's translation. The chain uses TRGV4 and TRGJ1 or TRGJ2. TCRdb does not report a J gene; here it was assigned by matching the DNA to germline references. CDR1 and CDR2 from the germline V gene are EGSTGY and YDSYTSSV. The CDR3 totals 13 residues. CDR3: CATWDQWRYRKLF. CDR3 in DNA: TGTGCCACCTGGGATCAGTGGCGGTATAGGAAACTCTTT.

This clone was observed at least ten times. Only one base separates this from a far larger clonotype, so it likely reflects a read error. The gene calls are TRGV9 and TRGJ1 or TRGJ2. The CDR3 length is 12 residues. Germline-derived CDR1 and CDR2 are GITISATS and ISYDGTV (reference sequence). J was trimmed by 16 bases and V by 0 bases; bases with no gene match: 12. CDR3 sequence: CALWEVWERKLF. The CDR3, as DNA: TGTGCCTTGTGGGAGGTGTGGGAGAGGAAGCTCTTT.

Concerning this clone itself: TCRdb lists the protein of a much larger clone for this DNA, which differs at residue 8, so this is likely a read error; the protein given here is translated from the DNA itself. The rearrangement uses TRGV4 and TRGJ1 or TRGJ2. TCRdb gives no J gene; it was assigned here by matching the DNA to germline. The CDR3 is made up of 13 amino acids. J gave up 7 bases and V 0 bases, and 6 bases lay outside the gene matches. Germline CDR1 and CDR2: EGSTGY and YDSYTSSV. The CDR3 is CATWDGIIYKKLF. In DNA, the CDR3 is TGTGCCACCTGGGATGGGATAATCTATAAGAAACTCTTT.

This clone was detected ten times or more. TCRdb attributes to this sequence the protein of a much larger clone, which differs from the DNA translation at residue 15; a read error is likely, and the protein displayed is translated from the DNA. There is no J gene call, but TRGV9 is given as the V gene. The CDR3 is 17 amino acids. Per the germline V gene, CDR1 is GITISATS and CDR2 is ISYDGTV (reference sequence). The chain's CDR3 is CALWEVRQELGKKIRVF. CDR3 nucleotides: TGTGCCTTGTGGGAGGTGCGGCAAGAGTTGGGCAAAAAAATCAGGGTATTT.

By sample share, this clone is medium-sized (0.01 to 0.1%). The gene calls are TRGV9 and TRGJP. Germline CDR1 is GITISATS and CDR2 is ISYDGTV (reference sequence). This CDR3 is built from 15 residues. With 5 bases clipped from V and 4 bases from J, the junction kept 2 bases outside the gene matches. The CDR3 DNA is TGTGCCTTGTGGGCTCAAGAGTTGGGCAAAAAAATCAAGGTATTT. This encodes CALWAQELGKKIKVF.

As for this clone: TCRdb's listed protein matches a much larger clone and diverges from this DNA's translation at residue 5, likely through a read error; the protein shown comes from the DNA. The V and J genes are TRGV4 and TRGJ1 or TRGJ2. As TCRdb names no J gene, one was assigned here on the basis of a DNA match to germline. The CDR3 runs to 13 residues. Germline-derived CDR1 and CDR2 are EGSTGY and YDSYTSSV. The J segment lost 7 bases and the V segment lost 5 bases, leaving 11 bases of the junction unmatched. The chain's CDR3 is CATWGQWRYKKLF. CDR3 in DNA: TGTGCCACCTGGGGTCAGTGGCGGTATAAGAAACTCTTT.

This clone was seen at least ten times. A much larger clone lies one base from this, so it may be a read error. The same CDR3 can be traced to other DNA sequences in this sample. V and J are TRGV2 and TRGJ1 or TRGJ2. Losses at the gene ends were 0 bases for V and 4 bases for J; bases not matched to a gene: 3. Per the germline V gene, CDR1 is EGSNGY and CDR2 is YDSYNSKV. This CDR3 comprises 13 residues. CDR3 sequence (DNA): TGTGCCACCTGGGACGGGCCGTATTATAAGAAACTCTTT. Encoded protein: CATWDGPYYKKLF.

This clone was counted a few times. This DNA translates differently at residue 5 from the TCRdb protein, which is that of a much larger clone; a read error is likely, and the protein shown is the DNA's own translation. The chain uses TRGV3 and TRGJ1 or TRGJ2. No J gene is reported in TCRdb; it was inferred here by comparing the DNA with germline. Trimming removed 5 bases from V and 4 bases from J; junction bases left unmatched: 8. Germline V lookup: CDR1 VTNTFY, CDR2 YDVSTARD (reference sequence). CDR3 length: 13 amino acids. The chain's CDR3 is CATWGRLYYKKLF. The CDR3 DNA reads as TGTGCCACCTGGGGCAGACTATATTATAAGAAACTCTTT.

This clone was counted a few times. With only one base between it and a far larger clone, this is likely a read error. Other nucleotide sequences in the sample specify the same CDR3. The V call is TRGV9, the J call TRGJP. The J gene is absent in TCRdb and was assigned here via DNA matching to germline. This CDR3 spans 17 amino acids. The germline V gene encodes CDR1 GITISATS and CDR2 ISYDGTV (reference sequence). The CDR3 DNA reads TGTGCCTTGTGGGAGCCTATACAAGAGTTGGGTAAAAAAATCAAGGTATTT. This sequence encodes CALWEPIQELGKKIKVF.

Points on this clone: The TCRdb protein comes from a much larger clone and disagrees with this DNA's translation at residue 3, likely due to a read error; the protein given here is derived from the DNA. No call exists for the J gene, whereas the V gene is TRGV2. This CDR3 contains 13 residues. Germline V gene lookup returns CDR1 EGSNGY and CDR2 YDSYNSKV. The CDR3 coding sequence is TGTGCCCCCTGGGACGGGACCAGGGGCCAGTTGTTCTTC. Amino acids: CAPWDGTRGQLFF.

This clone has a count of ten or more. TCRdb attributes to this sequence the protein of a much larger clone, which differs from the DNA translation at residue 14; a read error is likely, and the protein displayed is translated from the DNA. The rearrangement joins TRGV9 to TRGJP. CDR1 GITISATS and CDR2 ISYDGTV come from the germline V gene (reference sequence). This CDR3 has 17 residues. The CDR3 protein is CALWEVQKELGKKVKVF. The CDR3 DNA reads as TGTGCCTTGTGGGAGGTGCAGAAAGAGTTGGGCAAAAAAGTCAAGGTATTT.

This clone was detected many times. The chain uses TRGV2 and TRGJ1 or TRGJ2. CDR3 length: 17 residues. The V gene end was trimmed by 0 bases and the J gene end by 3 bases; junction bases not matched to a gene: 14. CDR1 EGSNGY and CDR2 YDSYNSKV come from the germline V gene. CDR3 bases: TGTGCCACCTGGGACGGGCCGGCTTCCCCTTCTTATTATAAGAAACTCTTT. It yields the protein CATWDGPASPSYYKKLF.

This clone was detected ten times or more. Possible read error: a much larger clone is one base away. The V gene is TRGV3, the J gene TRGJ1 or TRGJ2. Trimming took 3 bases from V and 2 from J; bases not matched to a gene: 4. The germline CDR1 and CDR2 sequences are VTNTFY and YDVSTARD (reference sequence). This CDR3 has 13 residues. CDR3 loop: CATWDEDYYKKLF. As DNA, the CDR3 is TGTGCCACCTGGGACGAAGATTATTATAAGAAACTCTTT.

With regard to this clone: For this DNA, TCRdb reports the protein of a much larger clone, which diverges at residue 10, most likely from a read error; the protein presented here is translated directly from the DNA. As DNA, the CDR3 is TGTGCCTTGTGGGACCAGGGCGCTTTTGTGTTGGGCAAAAAAATCAAGGTATTT. Protein sequence: CALWDQGAFVLGKKIKVF. The gene calls are TRGV9 and TRGJP. The J gene is not listed in TCRdb, so it was assigned here from a DNA match to germline. Trimming at V came to 4 bases and at J to 9 bases, leaving 15 bases not matched to a gene. The CDR3 is 18 residues long. Per germline, CDR1 GITISATS and CDR2 ISYDGTV (reference sequence).

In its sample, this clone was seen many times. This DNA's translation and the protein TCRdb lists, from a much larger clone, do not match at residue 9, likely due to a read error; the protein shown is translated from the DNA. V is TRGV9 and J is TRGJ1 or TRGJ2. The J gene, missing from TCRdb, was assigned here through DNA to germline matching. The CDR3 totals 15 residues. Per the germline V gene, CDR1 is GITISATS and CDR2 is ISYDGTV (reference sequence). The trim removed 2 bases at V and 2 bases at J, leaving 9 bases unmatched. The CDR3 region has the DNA TGTGCCTTGTGGGAGGCGTACCGAGATTATTATAAGAAACTCTTT. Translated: CALWEAYRDYYKKLF.

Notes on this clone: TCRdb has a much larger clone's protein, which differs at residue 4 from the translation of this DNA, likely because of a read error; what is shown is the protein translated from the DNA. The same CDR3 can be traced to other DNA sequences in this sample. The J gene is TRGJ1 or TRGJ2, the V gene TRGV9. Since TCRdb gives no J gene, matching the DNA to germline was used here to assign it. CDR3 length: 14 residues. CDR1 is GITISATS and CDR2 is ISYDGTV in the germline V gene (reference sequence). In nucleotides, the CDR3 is TGTGCCTTGAGGGAGGTGCAGAGGGGATATAAGAAACTCTTT. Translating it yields CALREVQRGYKKLF.